The 17 T cell receptor beta chains presented below share a single source sample, sequenced in a study of T cells in Graves' hyperthyroidism and ophthalmopathy. Authors of the study amplified TCR beta CDR3 regions from RNA transcripts. The HTBI primer set drove a first-round RT-PCR of the TCR CDR3. TCRdb re-called the multiplex PCR reads through MiXCR, storing one row per CDR3 protein. The sample lists about 710,000 distinct CDR3 sequences; over 15% were seen once. Specimen: blood. The origin of the receptors is a man younger than 35 with Graves' hyperthyroidism.

This chain uses TRBV5-6 with TRBJ1-2; 8 bases match TRBD1. Germline values: CDR1 SGHDT, CDR2 YYEEEE. The length of the CDR3 is 14 residues. V gave up 5 bases and J gave up 5 bases; unmatched junction bases: 8. The CDR3 DNA reads as TGTGCCAGCAGATATACAGGGGGAAGTTATGGCTACACCTTC. The encoded protein is CASRYTGGSYGYTF.

This rearrangement joins TRBV20-1 to TRBJ2-7; a weak D match, TRBD2 (6 bases). Germline V CDR1 and CDR2: DFQATT, SNEGSKA (reference sequence). V gave up 1 base and J gave up 7 bases, with 17 bases separating them. The CDR3 runs 14 residues. The CDR3 spells CSARVPGSLREQYF. In DNA form, the CDR3 reads TGCAGTGCTAGAGTCCCCGGGAGTTTGAGAGAGCAGTACTTC.

This clonotype was observed a few times. The rearrangement uses TRBV29-1 and TRBJ1-3; 9 bases agree with TRBD1. Germline CDR1 SQVTM, CDR2 ANQGSEA. The CDR3 is 13 amino acids. The J segment lost 10 bases and the V segment lost 7 bases, leaving 11 bases of the junction unmatched. The CDR3 spells CSALQGAGGTIYF. The CDR3 DNA is TGCAGCGCACTACAGGGGGCAGGGGGAACCATATATTTT.

This clonotype was observed at least ten times. V and J are TRBV2 and TRBJ1-2; D not resolved. The germline V gene has CDR1 SNHLY and CDR2 FYNNEI. There are 11 residues in the CDR3. The V end was cut by 6 bases, the J end by 8 bases, with 10 bases between. The DNA for the CDR3 is TGTGCCAGCAGCTATCACGGAGGCTACACCTTC. This translates into CASSYHGGYTF. The full variable domain, with the rest looked up from reference TRBV2 and TRBJ1-2, is EPEVTQTPSHQVTQMGQEVILRCVPISNHLYFYWYRQILGQKVEFLVSFYNNEISEKSEIFDDQFSVERPDGSNFTLKIRSTKLEDSAMYFCASSYHGGYTFGSGTRLTVV.

Only a few counts were recorded for this clonotype. The chain combines TRBV11-1 with TRBJ1-2, with 9 nucleotides matching TRBD1. V trimming: 5 bases; J trimming: 4 bases; junction bases outside the gene matches: 8. Germline-derived CDR1 and CDR2 are SGHAT and FQDESV (reference sequence). The CDR3 sequence is 15 residues long. Here the CDR3 reads CASSPTGGGVYGYTF. The CDR3 nucleotides are TGTGCCAGCAGCCCCACAGGGGGCGGTGTCTATGGCTACACCTTC. The complete variable domain, with remaining parts taken from reference TRBV11-1 and TRBJ1-2, reads EAEVAQSPRYKITEKSQAVAFWCDPISGHATLYWYRQILGQGPELLVQFQDESVVDDSQLPKDRFSAERLKGVDSTLKIQPAELGDSAMYLCASSPTGGGVYGYTFGSGTRLTVV.

The rearrangement links TRBV5-1 to TRBJ1-1; TRBD1 might be the D (5 bases). The CDR3 runs 16 residues. Looked up from germline, CDR1 is SGHRS and CDR2 is YFSETQ. Trimming took 0 bases from V and 0 from J, leaving 12 bases between them. Written as DNA, the CDR3 is TGCGCCAGCAGCTTGGGAGCAGGGTCGATGAACACTGAAGCTTTCTTT. Protein sequence: CASSLGAGSMNTEAFF.

The chain joins TRBV3-1 to TRBJ1-6; TRBD1 is a possible D gene (5 bases). The CDR3 sequence is 15 residues long. CDR1 is LGHDT and CDR2 is YNNKEL in the germline V gene (reference sequence). V was clipped by 1 base and J by 10 bases, with 14 bases between them. CDR3 coding DNA: TGTGCCAGCAGCCAAGCCGCAGGAAGGGGATCACCCCTCCACTTT. Its translation: CASSQAAGRGSPLHF.

In its sample, this clonotype was seen many times. CDR3 DNA sequence: TGTGCCAGCAAATTGGGGGAAGAGTACAACGAGCAGTACTTC. Translated: CASKLGEEYNEQYF. V gene TRBV28 combines with J gene TRBJ2-7; either TRBD1 or TRBD2 may fit D (5 bases each). V was shortened by 7 bases and J by 5 bases, with 18 bases between the two germline ends. There are 14 residues in the CDR3. Germline V gives CDR1 MDHEN, CDR2 SYDVKM.

This clonotype was seen repeatedly, ten times or more. The chain couples TRBV28 to TRBJ2-5; perhaps D is TRBD1 or TRBD2 (5 bases each). Trimming cost V 3 bases and J 2 bases, with 10 bases left between them. Germline V CDR1 and CDR2: MDHEN, SYDVKM. The CDR3 contains 14 residues. CDR3 sequence: CASSFGAVQETQYF. DNA for the CDR3: TGTGCCAGCAGTTTCGGGGCGGTTCAAGAGACCCAGTACTTC. The full variable domain, completed using reference TRBV28 and TRBJ2-5, is DVKVTQSSRYLVKRTGEKVFLECVQDMDHENMFWYRQDPGLGLRLIYFSYDVKMKEKGDIPEGYSVSREKKERFSLILESASTNQTSMYLCASSFGAVQETQYFGPGTRLLVL.

The chain carries TRBV28 and TRBJ1-5; D not resolved. CDR1 and CDR2 (germline): MDHEN, SYDVKM. CDR3 length: 12 residues. V lost 4 bases, J lost 9 bases, and 10 bases lay in between. The CDR3 loop reads CASSSAGRPQHF. CDR3 bases: TGTGCCAGCAGTTCCGCCGGTCGGCCCCAGCATTTT.

This clonotype occurred many times. The chain is built from TRBV29-1 and TRBJ2-7; a possible D gene is TRBD2 (6 bases). V lost 5 bases, J lost 1 base, and 15 bases lay in between. CDR1 is SQVTM and CDR2 is ANQGSEA in the germline V gene. This CDR3 is built from 14 residues. CDR3 loop: CSVRRERESYEQYF. The CDR3, as DNA: TGCAGCGTTCGGAGGGAGAGGGAATCCTACGAGCAGTACTTC.

This clonotype was observed at least ten times. This sequence joins TRBV2 and TRBJ2-2, with 7 bases lining up with TRBD1. V shed 5 bases and J 4 bases; nucleotides not matched to a gene: 7. Germline CDR1 SNHLY, CDR2 FYNNEI. The CDR3 is 15 amino acids. The CDR3, as DNA: TGTGCCAGCAGTAAGGGGGCGCTGATCACCGGGGAGCTGTTTTTT. It codes for CASSKGALITGELFF.

This clonotype was found many times. The CDR3 nucleotides read TGTGCCAGCAGAAGGGACAGGGCAGCGGACACTGAAGCTTTCTTT. This codes for CASRRDRAADTEAFF. This sequence joins TRBV12-3 or TRBV12-4 and TRBJ1-1, with 9 bases aligning to TRBD1. The CDR3 has 15 amino acids. Trimming at V came to 6 bases and at J to 3 bases, leaving 8 bases not matched to a gene.

The chain recombines TRBV7-9 with TRBJ1-5; 7 bases agree with TRBD1. Looked up from germline, CDR1 is SEHNR and CDR2 is FQNEAQ (reference sequence). This CDR3 comprises 13 residues. Losses at the gene ends were 4 bases for V and 7 bases for J; bases not matched to a gene: 4. This CDR3 reads CASSWDRHQPQHF. The CDR3 nucleotides are TGTGCCAGCAGCTGGGACAGACACCAGCCCCAGCATTTT.

The chain combines TRBV3-1 with TRBJ1-5; the match to TRBD1 covers 8 bases. The length of the CDR3 is 14 residues. V lost 4 bases to trimming and J lost 11 bases; unmatched junction nucleotides: 10. The V gene's germline CDR1 is LGHDT and CDR2 YNNKEL (reference sequence). The CDR3 protein is CASSPTGAGTAQHF. CDR3 in DNA: TGTGCCAGCAGCCCGACAGGGGCCGGGACGGCCCAGCATTTT.

This clonotype was detected only a few times. This chain connects TRBV6-1 to TRBJ2-7; 7 nucleotides line up with TRBD2. The CDR3 consists of 15 residues. J lost 7 bases, V lost 5 bases, and 14 bases had no gene match. Germline values: CDR1 MNHNS, CDR2 SASEGT. The CDR3 DNA is TGTGCCAGCAGTCTCACCGGGACCCCGGGGGGAGAGCAGTACTTC. The encoded protein is CASSLTGTPGGEQYF.

This clonotype has ten or more counts. V is TRBV7-9 and J is TRBJ2-7; 7 bases fit TRBD2. V gave up 5 bases and J gave up 1 base; unmatched junction bases: 8. From germline, CDR1 is SEHNR and CDR2 FQNEAQ (reference sequence). The CDR3 runs 15 residues. CDR3 loop: CASSHPSGKSYEQYF. In nucleotides, the CDR3 is TGTGCCAGCAGCCATCCCAGCGGGAAATCCTACGAGCAGTACTTC.